The 18 T cell receptor beta chains below were found in one sample sequenced in a study of cytomegalovirus exposure and HLA in healthy donors (dated by TCRdb to the late 2010s). The library was produced with the immunoSEQ multiplex PCR assay. For the multiplex PCR, a mixture combining 60 forward primers for TCR Vbeta segments and 13 reverse primers for TCR Jbeta segments was used. The table was pulled from immuneACCESS by TCRdb, which kept in-frame rearrangements only. Such tables lose some clones; where checked, under half of the loss comes from unresolved V genes, and the rest has no known cause. This sample's table carries 150,000 to 200,000 clones. The top ten hold 1% to 1.5% of the sample. The sequencing sample was made of PBMCs. These receptors were collected from a woman aged 55-75 years in good health and CMV-seronegative.

The rearrangement joins TRBV18 to TRBJ1-2; 8 bases map to TRBD1. The CDR3 is 15 residues long. J gave up 6 bases and V 6 bases, and 12 bases lay outside the gene matches. Germline V lookup: CDR1 KGHSH, CDR2 LQKENI. DNA for the CDR3: TGTGCCAGCTCTCCCCGAGCTTCAGGGGGCGATGGCTACACCTTC. Protein product: CASSPRASGGDGYTF.

The chain couples TRBV5-4 to TRBJ1-1; 7 bases match TRBD1. The CDR3 length is 14 residues. Germline CDR1 reads SGHNT; CDR2 reads YYREEE (reference sequence). With 1 base clipped from V and 1 base from J, the junction kept 1 base outside the gene matches. The DNA of the CDR3 is TGTGCCAGCAGCTTGCGGGACAGGAACACTGAAGCTTTCTTT. Its translation is CASSLRDRNTEAFF.

V and J are TRBV7-9 and TRBJ2-2; 7 positions match TRBD2. Germline-derived CDR1 and CDR2 are SEHNR and FQNEAQ (reference sequence). The CDR3 has 14 amino acids. The trim removed 6 bases at V and 2 bases at J, leaving 3 bases unmatched. This CDR3 reads CASRPSGNTGELFF. CDR3 DNA sequence: TGTGCCAGCAGACCTAGCGGAAACACCGGGGAGCTGTTTTTT.

The J gene is TRBJ1-5, the V gene TRBV12-5; D gene uncertain. V was trimmed by 1 base and J by 1 base, leaving 11 bases between them. CDR1 and CDR2 (germline): LGHNT, FRNRAP. The CDR3 is 16 amino acids. CDR3 nucleotides: TGTGCTAGTGGTTTGGAGTTGGCAGTGAGCAATCAGCCCCAGCATTTT. Protein product: CASGLELAVSNQPQHF.

J is TRBJ1-5 and V is TRBV4-3; the D gene is possibly TRBD1 (6 bases). The CDR3 is 15 amino acids. The V gene lost 2 bases and the J gene lost 3 bases, with 11 bases spanning the gap. Per germline, CDR1 LGHNA and CDR2 YSLEER. CDR3 coding DNA: TGCGCCAGCAGCCAATCGGACAGATCCAATCAGCCCCAGCATTTT. It translates to CASSQSDRSNQPQHF.

In nucleotides, the CDR3 is TGTGCCAGCAGCTTAGTCACAGGGGAAGAGACCCAGTACTTC. Translating it yields CASSLVTGEETQYF. This sequence joins TRBV11-1 and TRBJ2-5; 7 bases align to TRBD1. The CDR3 loop spans 14 amino acids. Germline lookup yields CDR1 SGHAT and CDR2 FQDESV (reference sequence). The V and J ends lost 1 base and 3 bases, in that order; junction bases with no gene match: 2.

This rearrangement joins TRBV11-3 to TRBJ2-2, with TRBD2 identical over 7 bases. V lost 5 bases, J lost 2 bases, and 5 bases stayed unmatched. Germline V CDR1 and CDR2: SGHNT, YENEEA. The CDR3 is 15 amino acids. CDR3 coding DNA: TGTGCCAGCAGCCGCCGGGACTACAACACCGGGGAGCTGTTTTTT. Its translation: CASSRRDYNTGELFF.

V is TRBV2 and J is TRBJ2-6; 7 positions agree with TRBD1. The CDR3 is 16 residues long. V dropped 9 bases and J dropped 3; count of bases not matched to a gene: 11. The V gene's germline CDR1 is SNHLY and CDR2 FYNNEI. The CDR3 sequence is CASDRALLGGANVLTF. CDR3 DNA sequence: TGTGCCAGTGACAGGGCCCTCTTAGGTGGGGCCAACGTCCTGACTTTC.

The genes are TRBV5-1 and TRBJ2-7; 8 nucleotides line up with TRBD2. V lost 3 bases to trimming and J lost 3 bases; unmatched junction nucleotides: 8. Germline loops: CDR1 SGHRS, CDR2 YFSETQ. This CDR3 comprises 15 residues. CDR3 sequence (DNA): TGCGCCAGCAGCTCCGCACTAGCGGCGGGCTACGAGCAGTACTTC. This codes for CASSSALAAGYEQYF.

Remarks on this clone: The CDR3 end shows no conserved phenylalanine or tryptophan, and so a read error is likely. This sequence joins TRBV2 and TRBJ1-1, with TRBD1 matching over 7 bases. Trimming at V came to 5 bases and at J to 4 bases, leaving 7 bases not matched to a gene. Germline lookup yields CDR1 SNHLY and CDR2 FYNNEI. The length of the CDR3 is 14 residues. The CDR3 loop is CASSLPGQPTEAFL. CDR3 nucleotides: TGTGCCAGCAGTCTACCGGGACAGCCCACTGAAGCTTTCCTT.

The gene calls are TRBV4-1 and TRBJ2-7; 9 nucleotides align to TRBD2. Germline CDR1 is MGHRA and CDR2 is YSYEKL. The CDR3 covers 14 residues. The V and J ends lost 3 bases and 5 bases, in that order; junction bases with no gene match: 5. In DNA, the CDR3 is TGCGCCAGCAGCCAGTTTAGCGGGAGAAACGAGCAGTACTTC. The encoded protein is CASSQFSGRNEQYF.

The chain is built from TRBV27 and TRBJ2-5; a possible D gene is TRBD2 (6 bases). This CDR3 has 15 amino acids. CDR1 is MNHEY, CDR2 SMNVEV, per germline (reference sequence). Trimming shortened V by 5 bases and J by 4 bases, and 17 bases separated the two germline ends. Here the CDR3 DNA reads TGTGCCAGCAGTCCGGGGTCGGCGGGATCAGAGACCCAGTACTTC. Translating gives CASSPGSAGSETQYF.

This sequence joins TRBV19 and TRBJ2-7; tentative D call: TRBD2 (5 bases). The CDR3 runs to 15 residues. From germline, CDR1 is LNHDA and CDR2 SQIVND (reference sequence). Deletions cut 6 bases from V and 0 bases from J, with 15 bases between. The DNA of the CDR3 is TGTGCCAGTAGCCAGACGGACTTGCCCTCCTACGAGCAGTACTTC. Protein: CASSQTDLPSYEQYF.

The chain carries TRBV7-8 and TRBJ1-1; D is ambiguous. The germline V gene encodes CDR1 SGHVS and CDR2 FQNEAQ. This CDR3 region has 14 residues. V shed 3 bases and J shed 0 bases, with 8 bases lying between them. This CDR3 reads CASSFSTVNTEAFF. The CDR3 DNA reads as TGTGCCAGCAGCTTCTCCACAGTGAACACTGAAGCTTTCTTT. Supplemented by reference TRBV7-8 and TRBJ1-1, the full variable domain reads GAGVSQSPRYKVAKRGQDVALRCDPISGHVSLFWYQQALGQGPEFLTYFQNEAQLDKSGLPSDRFFAERPEGSVSTLKIQRTQQEDSAVYLCASSFSTVNTEAFFGQGTRLTVV.

This rearrangement joins TRBV2 to TRBJ1-1, with unresolved D. This CDR3 comprises 14 residues. Germline CDR1 SNHLY, CDR2 FYNNEI. V shed 3 bases and J shed 1 base, with 9 bases lying between them. CDR3 DNA: TGTGCCAGCAGTGACAGAACCTCGAACACTGAAGCTTTCTTT. The encoded protein is CASSDRTSNTEAFF.

V and J are TRBV7-6 and TRBJ2-7, with TRBD1 identical over 9 bases. Germline V lookup: CDR1 SGHVS, CDR2 FNYEAQ. The V segment lost 2 bases and the J segment 5 bases; nucleotides outside the gene matches: 10. This CDR3 spans 16 amino acids. CDR3 sequence: CASSLSEWDRDNEQYF. The DNA of the CDR3 is TGTGCCAGCAGCTTATCCGAATGGGACAGGGACAACGAGCAGTACTTC.

The V and J genes are TRBV25-1 and TRBJ1-2, with 11 bases identical to TRBD1. This CDR3 comprises 15 residues. CDR1 MGHDK and CDR2 SYGVNS come from the germline V gene. The trim removed 8 bases at V and 7 bases at J, leaving 12 bases unmatched. The CDR3 sequence: CASGPPGQGGSGYTF. CDR3 coding DNA: TGTGCCAGCGGACCCCCGGGACAGGGGGGTTCTGGCTACACCTTC.

The chain links TRBV20-1 to TRBJ2-5; D gene uncertain. The CDR3 is 10 residues long. Germline CDR1 is DFQATT and CDR2 is SNEGSKA (reference sequence). V was clipped by 6 bases and J by 1 base, with 3 bases between them. CDR3 sequence (DNA): TGCAGTGCCATCCAAGAGACCCAGTACTTC. Translating gives CSAIQETQYF.